These 24 T cell receptor beta chains came from one sample sequenced in a study of T cell responses to AZD1222 COVID-19 vaccine (dated by TCRdb to the early 2020s). Per the publication, the time point label means: baseline before first vaccination. Library generation was performed with the immunoSEQ multiplex PCR assay. TCRdb obtained this table from immuneACCESS and retained in-frame rearrangements with V and J assigned. These tables miss some clones; where compared with another copy, unresolved V genes account for less than half of the shortfall, and the remainder is unexplained. This sample lists roughly 140,000 clones; roughly 88% were detected once. 3% to 4.5% of the sample is taken by the ten largest. Sample: peripheral blood, taken on day 0 of AZD1222 vaccination. The receptors were sampled from an adult in good health.

Notes on this clone: This sample includes further DNA sequences coding for the same CDR3. The J gene is TRBJ1-1, the V gene TRBV29-1; no clear D. Looked up from germline, CDR1 is SQVTM and CDR2 is ANQGSEA. This CDR3 has 12 amino acids. V lost 4 bases to trimming and J lost 0 bases, with 6 bases between them. CDR3 loop: CSVARMNTEAFF. CDR3 DNA: TGCAGCGTTGCCCGGATGAACACTGAAGCTTTCTTT.

V and J are TRBV5-8 and TRBJ1-2, with 11 bases identical to TRBD1. The J segment lost 3 bases and the V segment lost 4 bases, leaving 5 bases of the junction unmatched. CDR3 length equals 15 residues. CDR1 is SGHTS, CDR2 YDEGEE, per germline. The CDR3 DNA follows: TGTGCCAGCAGCCGGTGGACAGGGGGCGACTATGGCTACACCTTC. It yields the protein CASSRWTGGDYGYTF. The complete variable domain, with remaining parts taken from reference TRBV5-8 and TRBJ1-2, reads EAGVTQSPTHLIKTRGQQATLRCSPISGHTSVYWYQQALGLGLQFLLWYDEGEERNRGNFPPRFSGRQFPNYSSELNVNALELEDSALYLCASSRWTGGDYGYTFGSGTRLTVV.

The chain has TRBV7-2 and TRBJ1-1; possible D gene TRBD1, 6 bases. The germline V gene encodes CDR1 SGHTA and CDR2 FQGNSA. Trimming removed 3 bases from V and 1 base from J, with 9 bases in between. The length of the CDR3 is 14 residues. Written as DNA, the CDR3 is TGTGCCAGCAGCTTTTACAGGGAGAACACTGAAGCTTTCTTT. Its protein product is CASSFYRENTEAFF.

The table lists this clone with a count of one. The rearrangement uses TRBV2 and TRBJ2-7; 7 nucleotides line up with TRBD2. The CDR3 runs to 11 residues. Germline V gene lookup returns CDR1 SNHLY and CDR2 FYNNEI. The V segment lost 6 bases and the J segment 6 bases; nucleotides outside the gene matches: 2. The CDR3 nucleotides are TGTGCCAGCAGCTCTAGCGGCGAGCAGTACTTC. It codes for CASSSSGEQYF.

The chain carries TRBV6-5 and TRBJ2-7, with D perhaps matching TRBD1 (5 bases). V shed 0 bases and J shed 0 bases, with 9 bases lying between them. Germline V lookup: CDR1 MNHEY, CDR2 SVGAGI. This CDR3 is built from 15 residues. The CDR3 spells CASSYSWGGSYEQYF. DNA of the CDR3: TGTGCCAGCAGTTACTCTTGGGGCGGCTCCTACGAGCAGTACTTC.

The chain recombines TRBV14 with TRBJ2-7, with TRBD2 matching over 11 bases. This CDR3 contains 15 residues. J was trimmed by 4 bases and V by 2 bases; bases with no gene match: 4. The germline V gene encodes CDR1 SGHDN and CDR2 FVKESK. CDR3: CASSQIAGGWYEQYF. For the CDR3, the DNA is TGTGCCAGCAGCCAAATAGCGGGAGGGTGGTACGAGCAGTACTTC.

The V gene is TRBV5-1, the J gene TRBJ1-2, with D uncertain. The CDR3 is 13 residues long. The germline V and J ends were trimmed by 2 bases and 8 bases, with 13 bases remaining between them. Germline V gives CDR1 SGHRS, CDR2 YFSETQ. CDR3: CASSLTDTRGYTF. The CDR3 bases are TGCGCCAGCAGCTTAACAGATACTAGGGGCTACACCTTC.

The V gene is TRBV5-1, the J gene TRBJ1-4; maybe TRBD1 (5 bases). Germline loops: CDR1 SGHRS, CDR2 YFSETQ. The CDR3 totals 17 residues. V lost 1 base and J 6 bases, leaving 19 bases between the germline ends. The CDR3 nucleotides are TGCGCCAGCAGCTTGTCCCAGGCAGGGATGGGCGATGAAAAACTGTTTTTT. Translated: CASSLSQAGMGDEKLFF.

The V call is TRBV6-2 or TRBV6-3, the J call TRBJ1-1; 8 bases match TRBD1. The CDR3 is 15 residues long. CDR1 and CDR2 from the germline V gene are MNHEY and SVGEGT. Unmatched junction bases numbered 6, after V lost 2 bases and J lost 4 bases. CDR3: CASSYTGQAFTEAFF. As DNA, the CDR3 is TGTGCCAGCAGTTACACGGGACAGGCGTTCACTGAAGCTTTCTTT.

The rearrangement uses TRBV29-1 and TRBJ2-3; D call uncertain. CDR3 length: 15 amino acids. The germline V gene has CDR1 SQVTM and CDR2 ANQGSEA. V lost 3 bases, J lost 0 bases, and 13 bases lay in between. The CDR3 DNA follows: TGCAGCGTTGATTTCGGTATATCTAGCACAGATACGCAGTATTTT. As protein: CSVDFGISSTDTQYF.

J is TRBJ2-5 and V is TRBV7-2; D tentatively reads TRBD1 or TRBD2 (5 bases each). Trimming removed 5 bases from V and 7 bases from J, with 11 bases in between. In germline, CDR1 is SGHTA, CDR2 FQGNSA. CDR3 length: 12 residues. The CDR3 nucleotides read TGTGCCAGCAGCGGGACCACGAGGACCCAGTACTTC. This codes for CASSGTTRTQYF.

This chain uses TRBV9 with TRBJ1-2; 7 bases map to TRBD1. The germline V gene has CDR1 SGDLS and CDR2 YYNGEE. The CDR3 runs to 14 residues. Trimming cost V 3 bases and J 9 bases; bases outside gene matches: 11. The CDR3 reads CASSAGAEQGSYTF. CDR3 nucleotides: TGTGCCAGCAGCGCGGGGGCCGAACAGGGGAGCTACACCTTC.

This chain's CDR3 is CASSQESGEYGYTF. CDR3 DNA: TGTGCCAGCAGCCAAGAGTCCGGGGAATATGGCTACACCTTC. The V and J genes are TRBV3-1 (or the pseudogene TRBV3-2) and TRBJ1-2; D is undetermined. This CDR3 comprises 14 residues. Germline V gene data show CDR1 as LGHDT and CDR2 as YNNKEL (reference sequence). Trimming cost V 0 bases and J 5 bases, with 10 bases left between them.

J is TRBJ1-1 and V is TRBV15; 8 bases align to TRBD1. The J segment lost 1 base and the V segment lost 1 base, leaving 5 bases of the junction unmatched. This CDR3 is 16 amino acids long. CDR1 is LNHNV, CDR2 YYDKDF, per germline (reference sequence). The CDR3 protein is CATSRVFGQGNTEAFF. The CDR3 coding sequence is TGTGCCACCAGCAGAGTCTTTGGACAGGGGAACACTGAAGCTTTCTTT. Looking up the rest from reference TRBV15 and TRBJ1-1 gives the full variable domain: DAMVIQNPRYQVTQFGKPVTLSCSQTLNHNVMYWYQQKSSQAPKLLFHYYDKDFNNEADTPDNFQSRRPNTSFCFLDIRSPGLGDTAMYLCATSRVFGQGNTEAFFGQGTRLTVV.

This chain joins TRBV5-8 and TRBJ2-7; 8 nucleotides match TRBD2. With 6 bases clipped from V and 3 bases from J, the junction kept 2 bases outside the gene matches. Germline loops: CDR1 SGHTS, CDR2 YDEGEE. CDR3 length equals 12 residues. The CDR3, as DNA: TGTGCCAGCAAACTAGCGGTCTACGAGCAGTACTTC. Translating gives CASKLAVYEQYF.

This sequence joins TRBV7-2 and TRBJ2-5, with D tentatively TRBD2 (6 bases). The germline V gene encodes CDR1 SGHTA and CDR2 FQGNSA. V was clipped by 5 bases and J by 5 bases, with 18 bases between them. This CDR3 is 15 amino acids long. The CDR3: CASSPGTPGMETQYF. DNA of the CDR3: TGTGCCAGCAGCCCCGGGACTCCAGGGATGGAGACCCAGTACTTC.

This sequence joins TRBV11-3 and TRBJ1-1; 8 bases are shared with TRBD1. V was pared by 5 bases and J by 0 bases, with 5 bases of the junction left unmatched. Germline values: CDR1 SGHNT, CDR2 YENEEA. The CDR3 runs 15 residues. The CDR3 region has the DNA TGTGCCAGCAGCCCGGGGACAGGTATGAACACTGAAGCTTTCTTT. It yields the protein CASSPGTGMNTEAFF.

This chain uses TRBV4-2 with TRBJ2-5, with unresolved D. V dropped 0 bases and J dropped 4 bases, with 9 bases sitting between them. The CDR3 is made up of 14 amino acids. Germline V gene data show CDR1 as LGHNA and CDR2 as YNFKEQ. In DNA, the CDR3 is TGTGCCAGCAGCCAAGATCCCGGGCGAGAGACCCAGTACTTC. Protein sequence: CASSQDPGRETQYF.

The chain carries TRBV14 and TRBJ2-7, with D perhaps TRBD2 (6 bases). Germline CDR1 reads SGHDN; CDR2 reads FVKESK. There are 16 residues in the CDR3. Between the trimmed V and J ends, which lost 3 bases and 3 bases, there was a span of 18 bases. CDR3 DNA: TGTGCCAGCAGCCATTCACTCTTAGCGGTACTCTACGAGCAGTACTTC. This codes for CASSHSLLAVLYEQYF. Supplemented by reference TRBV14 and TRBJ2-7, the full variable domain reads EAGVTQFPSHSVIEKGQTVTLRCDPISGHDNLYWYRRVMGKEIKFLLHFVKESKQDESGMPNNRFLAERTGGTYSTLKVQPAELEDSGVYFCASSHSLLAVLYEQYFGPGTRLTVT.

V is TRBV6-5 and J is TRBJ1-5, with 7 positions matching TRBD1. V shed 4 bases, J shed 2 bases, and the junction held 2 bases outside the gene matches. There are 14 residues in the CDR3. Germline V gene sequence: CDR1 MNHEY, CDR2 SVGAGI. The CDR3 region has the DNA TGTGCCAGCAGTTCTGACAGGGGCAATCAGCCCCAGCATTTT. It encodes CASSSDRGNQPQHF.

A single count supports this clone. This chain links TRBV7-8 with TRBJ2-5; a possible D gene is TRBD2 (6 bases). This CDR3 is 13 amino acids long. The V gene lost 5 bases and the J gene lost 2 bases, with 9 bases spanning the gap. Germline V CDR1 and CDR2: SGHVS, FQNEAQ. The CDR3 nucleotides read TGTGCCAGCAGCGCGGGACCACAAGAGACCCAGTACTTC. As protein: CASSAGPQETQYF.

The chain combines TRBV5-6 with TRBJ1-2; no reliable D call. Germline lookup yields CDR1 SGHDT and CDR2 YYEEEE. CDR3 length: 13 amino acids. V lost 4 bases and J 10 bases, leaving 17 bases between the germline ends. CDR3 nucleotides: TGTGCCAGCAGCCCTCGGCCCCCGGTCGTCTACACCTTC. Amino acid sequence: CASSPRPPVVYTF. Full variable domain (remainder filled in from reference TRBV5-6 and TRBJ1-2): DAGVTQSPTHLIKTRGQQVTLRCSPKSGHDTVSWYQQALGQGPQFIFQYYEEEERQRGNFPDRFSGHQFPNYSSELNVNALLLGDSALYLCASSPRPPVVYTFGSGTRLTVV.

Concerning this clone: This specimen includes other DNA sequences encoding the same CDR3. This rearrangement joins TRBV12-3 or TRBV12-4 to TRBJ1-1; D is undetermined. V was pared by 1 base and J by 1 base, with 4 bases between. The CDR3 contains 13 residues. CDR3 sequence: CASSLGGNTEAFF. CDR3 sequence (DNA): TGTGCCAGCAGTTTAGGTGGGAACACTGAAGCTTTCTTT.

This rearrangement joins TRBV30 to TRBJ1-2, with D tentatively TRBD1 (5 bases). Between the trimmed V and J ends, which lost 0 bases and 7 bases, there was a span of 12 bases. Germline V gives CDR1 GTSNPN, CDR2 SVGIG (reference sequence). The CDR3 is 13 amino acids. The CDR3 DNA reads TGTGCCTGGAGTGTACAGGCCCTAGGTGGCTACACCTTC. It codes for CAWSVQALGGYTF.